The 21 T cell receptor beta chains below come from one sample, sequenced in a study of blood T cell repertoires in COVID-19. Sequencing was performed with immunoSEQ multiplex PCR; in TCRdb, only in-frame clones are kept and a portion is missing. Seen here are 70,000 to 100,000 clones, around nine tenths observed once, and the top ten hold roughly 1.7%. Sample: peripheral blood. The source of these receptors is a man aged 60 to 69 with acute or convalescent COVID-19.

The chain uses TRBV19 and TRBJ2-1, with D perhaps TRBD1 (6 bases). The CDR3 contains 16 residues. V dropped 4 bases and J dropped 6 bases, with 19 bases sitting between them. Germline assignment: CDR1 LNHDA and CDR2 SQIVND (reference sequence). CDR3 coding DNA: TGTGCCAGTAGTACCGAATCGGCACAGGGAAGCAATGAGCAGTTCTTC. Protein sequence: CASSTESAQGSNEQFF. Supplemented by reference TRBV19 and TRBJ2-1, the full variable domain reads DGGITQSPKYLFRKEGQNVTLSCEQNLNHDAMYWYRQDPGQGLRLIYYSQIVNDFQKGDIAEGYSVSREKKESFPLTVTSAQKNPTAFYLCASSTESAQGSNEQFFGPGTRLTVL.

The chain couples TRBV3-1 (or the pseudogene TRBV3-2) to TRBJ2-2; 12 positions match TRBD2. Looked up from germline, CDR1 is LGHDT and CDR2 is YNNKEL (reference sequence). CDR3 size: 18 residues. V lost 2 bases and J lost 2; bases outside the gene matches: 6. CDR3 nucleotide sequence: TGTGCCAGCAGCCAACTCTTTGGACTAGCGGGAAACACCGGGGAGCTGTTTTTT. Protein product: CASSQLFGLAGNTGELFF.

The rearrangement links TRBV6-5 to TRBJ2-7; TRBD1 agrees at 9 bases. V shed 6 bases, J shed 7 bases, and the junction held 7 bases outside the gene matches. The CDR3 length is 13 residues. Germline assignment: CDR1 MNHEY and CDR2 SVGAGI. The CDR3 sequence: CASRLQGAGEQYF. The CDR3 coding sequence is TGTGCCAGCAGACTACAGGGGGCGGGGGAGCAGTACTTC.

The V call is TRBV11-2, the J call TRBJ2-5, with D maybe TRBD2 (5 bases). The CDR3 is made up of 14 amino acids. Trimming shortened V by 6 bases and J by 2 bases, and 13 bases separated the two germline ends. Germline V CDR1 and CDR2: SGHAT, FQNNGV. CDR3 sequence: CASSNWEWQETQYF. The CDR3 DNA follows: TGTGCCAGCAGTAACTGGGAGTGGCAAGAGACCCAGTACTTC.

V usage is TRBV14 and J usage is TRBJ2-5; a weak D match, TRBD1 (6 bases). Trimming pared 6 bases from V and 2 bases from J, leaving 10 bases between. The germline V gene encodes CDR1 SGHDN and CDR2 FVKESK. The CDR3 contains 13 residues. The DNA for the CDR3 is TGTGCCAGCAGTTGGACAGTTCAAGAGACCCAGTACTTC. Translated, it gives CASSWTVQETQYF.

The J gene is TRBJ1-1, the V gene TRBV19, with D hard to call. Germline V gene sequence: CDR1 LNHDA, CDR2 SQIVND (reference sequence). The CDR3 totals 13 residues. Trimming stripped 3 bases from V and 6 bases from J, with 11 bases between. The chain's CDR3 is CASSINTGSEAFF. The CDR3 nucleotides are TGTGCCAGTAGTATTAATACGGGGTCTGAAGCTTTCTTT.

This clone was seen once. The chain links TRBV7-9 to TRBJ1-5; tentatively, D is TRBD1 (6 bases). The V end was cut by 4 bases, the J end by 0 bases, with 16 bases between. CDR3 length: 17 residues. Germline V gene sequence: CDR1 SEHNR, CDR2 FQNEAQ (reference sequence). The CDR3 sequence: CASSSDPGVYSNQPQHF. For the CDR3, the DNA is TGTGCCAGCAGCTCAGACCCAGGGGTATATAGCAATCAGCCCCAGCATTTT.

The DNA for the CDR3 is TGTGCCACCAAGCCCGACTTACGTGGCTACACCTTC. This translates into CATKPDLRGYTF. V gene TRBV10-3 combines with J gene TRBJ1-2, with unresolved D. This CDR3 comprises 12 residues. V dropped 10 bases and J dropped 7 bases, with 16 bases sitting between them. Per germline, CDR1 ENHRY and CDR2 SYGVKD.

This chain joins TRBV19 and TRBJ2-2; D uncertain. There are 14 residues in the CDR3. Trimming pared 2 bases from V and 3 bases from J, leaving 7 bases between. Germline-derived CDR1 and CDR2 are LNHDA and SQIVND (reference sequence). This CDR3 reads CASSISRYTGELFF. DNA of the CDR3: TGTGCCAGTAGTATAAGTAGATACACCGGGGAGCTGTTTTTT.

The chain carries TRBV19 and TRBJ2-4; 7 bases agree with TRBD1. The germline V gene has CDR1 LNHDA and CDR2 SQIVND (reference sequence). J gave up 4 bases and V 10 bases, and 4 bases lay outside the gene matches. The CDR3 length is 12 residues. DNA for the CDR3: TGTGCCACAACGACAGGGAAAAACATTCAGTACTTC. Translated, it gives CATTTGKNIQYF.

V usage is TRBV7-9 and J usage is TRBJ2-2, with unresolved D. Germline CDR1 is SEHNR and CDR2 is FQNEAQ (reference sequence). This CDR3 contains 13 residues. V was cut by 4 bases and J by 0 bases, with 3 bases left in between. The CDR3 DNA reads TGTGCCAGCAGCTCCGCGAACACCGGGGAGCTGTTTTTT. Its protein product is CASSSANTGELFF.

The V call is TRBV6-2 or TRBV6-3, the J call TRBJ2-7; D is unclear. V was clipped by 7 bases and J by 0 bases, with 13 bases between them. This CDR3 comprises 14 residues. CDR1 is MNHEY and CDR2 is SVGEGT in the germline V gene. CDR3 in DNA: TGTGCCAGCACCCCACCAAGCGCCTCCTACGAGCAGTACTTC. Protein product: CASTPPSASYEQYF.

The chain employs TRBV4-1 and TRBJ2-3; tentative D call: TRBD1 (6 bases). The CDR3 runs to 16 residues. V was shortened by 3 bases and J by 1 base, with 14 bases between the two germline ends. Per the germline V gene, CDR1 is MGHRA and CDR2 is YSYEKL. The CDR3 loop reads CASSHNTGYGTDTQYF. The CDR3 DNA sequence: TGCGCCAGCAGCCATAACACAGGGTATGGCACAGATACGCAGTATTTT.

The chain has TRBV18 and TRBJ2-1, with 8 positions matching TRBD2. Losses at the gene ends were 2 bases for V and 2 bases for J; bases not matched to a gene: 2. The germline gives CDR1 KGHSH, CDR2 LQKENI. CDR3 size: 15 residues. The CDR3 DNA reads as TGTGCCAGCTCACCAATTAGCGGGACCTACAATGAGCAGTTCTTC. It encodes CASSPISGTYNEQFF.

The J gene is TRBJ1-4, the V gene TRBV28; D is unclear. Germline CDR1 is MDHEN and CDR2 is SYDVKM. V shed 4 bases and J shed 7 bases, with 7 bases lying between them. This CDR3 has 12 amino acids. DNA for the CDR3: TGTGCCAGCAGTTCCCCAGGTGAAAAACTGTTTTTT. Translation gives CASSSPGEKLFF.

The rearrangement uses TRBV4-1 and TRBJ2-3; perhaps TRBD2 as D (6 bases). The ends were cut back, 3 bases at V and 6 bases at J, with 19 bases in the middle. There are 16 residues in the CDR3. Per germline, CDR1 MGHRA and CDR2 YSYEKL. The CDR3 coding sequence is TGCGCCAGCAGCCAGCAGGAGGGGAGCGGGCGGGATACGCAGTATTTT. Translation: CASSQQEGSGRDTQYF.

Turning to this clone: Other nucleotide sequences in the sample specify the same CDR3. This rearrangement joins TRBV7-3 to TRBJ2-1, with a weak D call TRBD2 (5 bases). Trimming removed 3 bases from V and 0 bases from J, with 12 bases in between. The germline CDR1 and CDR2 sequences are SGHTA and FQGTGA. The CDR3 loop spans 16 amino acids. The CDR3 sequence is CASSFSAGSSYNEQFF. CDR3 DNA: TGTGCCAGCAGCTTCTCGGCGGGTAGCTCCTACAATGAGCAGTTCTTC.

This chain joins TRBV5-1 and TRBJ2-7; 7 bases fit TRBD1. Germline V lookup: CDR1 SGHRS, CDR2 YFSETQ. CDR3 length: 14 residues. The V and J ends lost 3 bases and 1 base, in that order; junction bases with no gene match: 4. The CDR3 reads CASSSRTGSYEQYF. In DNA, the CDR3 is TGCGCCAGCAGCTCCAGGACAGGTTCCTACGAGCAGTACTTC.

The chain links TRBV6-5 to TRBJ2-7, with TRBD1 matching 10 bases. After removal of 7 bases from V and 4 bases from J, the junction contained 10 bases not matched to a gene. CDR3 size: 15 residues. Per germline, CDR1 MNHEY and CDR2 SVGAGI. Here the CDR3 DNA reads TGTGCCAGCACCTTAAGACGGACAGGGGGTTACGAGCAGTACTTC. It translates to CASTLRRTGGYEQYF.

This clone was detected once. The chain is built from TRBV4-2 and TRBJ2-7, with 12 bases lining up with TRBD2. CDR1 LGHNA and CDR2 YNFKEQ come from the germline V gene. The V segment lost 1 base and the J segment 3 bases; nucleotides outside the gene matches: 7. This CDR3 has 17 residues. CDR3 protein: CASSQGLTSGRLYEQYF. CDR3 DNA: TGTGCCAGCAGCCAAGGACTGACTAGCGGGAGACTCTACGAGCAGTACTTC.

A note on this clone: One end of the junction is discordant with germline, which a read error may explain. V is TRBV19 and J is TRBJ1-5; TRBD1 matches 9 bases. Germline values: CDR1 LNHDA, CDR2 SQIVND (reference sequence). The CDR3 covers 16 residues. The CDR3 reads CASNLADTGGKQPQHF. CDR3 DNA: TGTGCCAGTAATCTAGCCGATACAGGGGGCAAACAGCCCCAGCATTTT. Supplemented by reference TRBV19 and TRBJ1-5, the full variable domain reads DGGITQSPKYLFRKEGQNVTLSCEQNLNHDAMYWYRQDPGQGLRLIYYSQIVNDFQKGDIAEGYSVSREKKESFPLTVTSAQKNPTAFYLCASNLADTGGKQPQHFGDGTRLSIL.